Following are 21 T cell receptor beta chains from one sample sequenced in a study of cytomegalovirus exposure and HLA in healthy donors. The PCR had 60 Vbeta and 13 Jbeta primers. TCRdb's table, derived via immunoSEQ multiplex PCR, lists solely in-frame clones and lacks some. This sample carries 160,000 or so clones, around 78% of them seen once, and the ten largest clones take 2.5% to 3.5%. Sequencing was done on a sample of PBMCs. The receptors stem from a woman between 40 and 55 years old in good health and CMV-seronegative.

The genes are TRBV6-5 and TRBJ1-2; 7 bases agree with TRBD1. The CDR3 totals 14 residues. Germline V CDR1 and CDR2: MNHEY, SVGAGI. J gave up 7 bases and V 0 bases, and 5 bases lay outside the gene matches. The CDR3 region has the DNA TGTGCCAGCAGTTACTCAGGGGGCCGGTTTGGCTACACCTTC. It specifies CASSYSGGRFGYTF.

The CDR3 DNA sequence: TGTGCCAGCAGCTTAGCAGGGGGCGCTGGCGCTGAAGCTTTCTTT. Its protein is CASSLAGGAGAEAFF. The chain combines TRBV5-6 with TRBJ1-1; TRBD1 matches at 8 bases. CDR1 and CDR2 (germline): SGHDT, YYEEEE. The V gene end was trimmed by 2 bases and the J gene end by 6 bases; junction bases not matched to a gene: 9. There are 15 residues in the CDR3. Full variable domain (outside the CDR3, taken from reference TRBV5-6 and TRBJ1-1): DAGVTQSPTHLIKTRGQQVTLRCSPKSGHDTVSWYQQALGQGPQFIFQYYEEEERQRGNFPDRFSGHQFPNYSSELNVNALLLGDSALYLCASSLAGGAGAEAFFGQGTRLTVV.

The chain recombines TRBV29-1 with TRBJ1-1, with a weak D call TRBD1 (6 bases). Germline values: CDR1 SQVTM, CDR2 ANQGSEA. V lost 6 bases and J 4 bases, leaving 12 bases between the germline ends. The CDR3 consists of 12 residues. The CDR3 DNA reads TGCAGCGTACAGGGATTTAGCACTGAAGCTTTCTTT. This translates into CSVQGFSTEAFF.

The rearrangement uses TRBV27 and TRBJ1-5; TRBD1 agrees at 9 bases. The ends lost 5 bases at V and 4 bases at J; junction bases unmatched: 6. The CDR3 has 15 amino acids. Germline V CDR1 and CDR2: MNHEY, SMNVEV (reference sequence). The DNA of the CDR3 is TGTGCCAGCAGTCCCCGGGACAGGGTGAATCAGCCCCAGCATTTT. It is translated as CASSPRDRVNQPQHF.

The rearrangement uses TRBV5-4 and TRBJ2-3; 10 nucleotides line up with TRBD2. J gave up 2 bases and V 2 bases, and 5 bases lay outside the gene matches. This CDR3 has 16 amino acids. Germline loops: CDR1 SGHNT, CDR2 YYREEE (reference sequence). CDR3 loop: CASSFSLAGATDTQYF. CDR3 sequence (DNA): TGTGCCAGCAGCTTTTCCCTAGCGGGGGCCACAGATACGCAGTATTTT.

The CDR3 loop reads CASSYATGGDTQYF. The CDR3, as DNA: TGTGCCAGCAGTTACGCGACAGGTGGAGATACGCAGTATTTT. The chain combines TRBV6-5 with TRBJ2-3; the D gene is possibly TRBD1 (6 bases). Trimming shortened V by 2 bases and J by 5 bases, and 11 bases separated the two germline ends. Germline values: CDR1 MNHEY, CDR2 SVGAGI. There are 14 residues in the CDR3.

CDR3 DNA sequence: TGCGCCAGCAGCTTGCAGGCTACTAATGAAAAACTGTTTTTT. Its protein product is CASSLQATNEKLFF. The gene calls are TRBV5-1 and TRBJ1-4; no clear D gene. The CDR3 covers 14 residues. Germline V gene sequence: CDR1 SGHRS, CDR2 YFSETQ. V was clipped by 1 base and J by 2 bases, with 6 bases between them.

The CDR3 nucleotides are TGTGCCAGCAGCCGAACAAGGGGCAGCACGAACACCGGGGAGCTGTTTTTT. This translates into CASSRTRGSTNTGELFF. The rearrangement joins TRBV21-1 to TRBJ2-2; the table's D call of TRBD1 was not tested on the DNA. TRBV21-1 is a listed pseudogene. The CDR3 sequence is 17 residues long.

CDR3 loop: CSVSRRTGGEQYF. The DNA of the CDR3 is TGCAGCGTTAGCCGGCGGACAGGTGGCGAGCAGTACTTC. The chain couples TRBV29-1 to TRBJ2-7; 7 bases are shared with TRBD1. The CDR3 contains 13 residues. Germline V gives CDR1 SQVTM, CDR2 ANQGSEA. V dropped 5 bases and J dropped 6; count of bases not matched to a gene: 10.

The rearrangement uses TRBV7-8 and TRBJ1-1, with D unclear. Between the trimmed V and J ends, which lost 5 bases and 3 bases, there was a span of 10 bases. Germline V lookup: CDR1 SGHVS, CDR2 FQNEAQ. The CDR3 sequence is 13 residues long. CDR3 loop: CASSPREYTEAFF. Written as DNA, the CDR3 is TGTGCCAGCAGCCCCCGAGAGTACACTGAAGCTTTCTTT. Supplemented by reference TRBV7-8 and TRBJ1-1, the full variable domain reads GAGVSQSPRYKVAKRGQDVALRCDPISGHVSLFWYQQALGQGPEFLTYFQNEAQLDKSGLPSDRFFAERPEGSVSTLKIQRTQQEDSAVYLCASSPREYTEAFFGQGTRLTVV.

The rearrangement joins TRBV5-1 to TRBJ1-2; unclear D gene. Germline V CDR1 and CDR2: SGHRS, YFSETQ. The CDR3 contains 13 residues. Trimming took 4 bases from V and 6 from J, leaving 13 bases between them. The chain's CDR3 is CASSPIGVNGYTF. In DNA, the CDR3 is TGCGCCAGCAGCCCCATCGGGGTAAATGGCTACACCTTC.

The V and J genes are TRBV27 and TRBJ2-3; TRBD2 is a possible D gene (6 bases). Between the trimmed V and J ends, which lost 6 bases and 5 bases, there was a span of 21 bases. Per the germline V gene, CDR1 is MNHEY and CDR2 is SMNVEV (reference sequence). The CDR3 spans 16 residues. The CDR3 protein is CASSPAPRGRRDTQYF. CDR3 coding DNA: TGTGCCAGCAGCCCCGCGCCCCGGGGGAGGCGAGATACGCAGTATTTT.

V gene TRBV4-2 combines with J gene TRBJ1-2; unclear D gene. V was shortened by 5 bases and J by 4 bases, with 14 bases between the two germline ends. This CDR3 spans 14 amino acids. Germline CDR1 is LGHNA and CDR2 is YNFKEQ. CDR3 region: CASSSEARSYGYTF. DNA for the CDR3: TGTGCCAGCAGCTCAGAGGCGAGGAGCTATGGCTACACCTTC.

This clone has more than one count but fewer than ten. The CDR3 sequence: CASSLGGTAEGTIYF. CDR3 sequence (DNA): TGTGCCAGCAGCTTGGGGGGGACGGCGGAGGGCACCATATATTTT. The chain is built from TRBV5-6 and TRBJ1-3; tentatively, D is TRBD1 (5 bases). The CDR3 loop spans 15 amino acids. The germline gives CDR1 SGHDT, CDR2 YYEEEE. Trimming pared 0 bases from V and 9 bases from J, leaving 16 bases between.

V gene TRBV5-1 combines with J gene TRBJ2-1, with 10 bases that match TRBD2. Germline V CDR1 and CDR2: SGHRS, YFSETQ. Trimming took 0 bases from V and 7 from J; bases not matched to a gene: 7. The length of the CDR3 is 16 residues. The CDR3 loop is CASSLVISGGRNEQFF. Here the CDR3 DNA reads TGCGCCAGCAGCTTGGTGATTAGCGGGGGGCGTAATGAGCAGTTCTTC.

The chain joins TRBV7-9 to TRBJ1-3; possible D gene TRBD1, 6 bases. Germline V gene sequence: CDR1 SEHNR, CDR2 FQNEAQ (reference sequence). The length of the CDR3 is 16 residues. Deletions cut 1 base from V and 5 bases from J, with 15 bases between. This CDR3 reads CASSLDGTGKRNTIYF. The CDR3 nucleotides read TGTGCCAGCAGCTTAGACGGTACAGGGAAAAGAAACACCATATATTTT.

CDR3 DNA: TGCGCCAGCAGCCAAGATTCCCTACGAGCGAACACTGAAGCTTTCTTT. Its translation is CASSQDSLRANTEAFF. The chain combines TRBV4-1 with TRBJ1-1; unclear D gene. The CDR3 runs to 16 residues. Looked up from germline, CDR1 is MGHRA and CDR2 is YSYEKL. Trimming took 0 bases from V and 1 from J, leaving 12 bases between them.

The chain employs TRBV10-1 and TRBJ1-1, with D possibly matching TRBD1 (5 bases). From germline, CDR1 is WNHNN and CDR2 SYGVQD (reference sequence). V lost 0 bases and J lost 5, with 19 bases in between. The CDR3 totals 17 residues. The CDR3 is CASSESLGRGRLTEAFF. The CDR3 DNA reads TGCGCCAGCAGTGAGTCCCTCGGGAGGGGCCGTCTGACTGAAGCTTTCTTT.

This rearrangement joins TRBV6-4 to TRBJ2-5; D is ambiguous. The J call may not be correct, given that the DNA end is closer to TRBJ2-7. The CDR3 consists of 11 residues. Per the germline V gene, CDR1 is MRHNA and CDR2 is SNTAGT. The CDR3, as DNA: TGTGCCAGCAGCATCTACTACGAGCAGTACTTC. Translated: CASSIYYEQYF.

This clone was seen a few times. This chain joins TRBV19 and TRBJ2-7; TRBD1 aligns across 8 bases. This CDR3 is built from 16 residues. J lost 3 bases, V lost 5 bases, and 12 bases had no gene match. The V gene's germline CDR1 is LNHDA and CDR2 SQIVND (reference sequence). The CDR3 nucleotides are TGTGCCAGTAGTTTACTTCCGGGACAGGATGTCTACGAGCAGTACTTC. Its translation: CASSLLPGQDVYEQYF.

Notes on this clone: The germline gene is not matched at one end of the junction; a read error may be the cause. V and J are TRBV5-4 and TRBJ2-2, with D possibly matching TRBD1 (6 bases). This CDR3 region has 13 residues. Per germline, CDR1 SGHNT and CDR2 YYREEE (reference sequence). DNA of the CDR3: TGTGCCAGCAGCCTCAGGGACACCGGGGAGCTGCTTTTT. This codes for CASSLRDTGELLF.